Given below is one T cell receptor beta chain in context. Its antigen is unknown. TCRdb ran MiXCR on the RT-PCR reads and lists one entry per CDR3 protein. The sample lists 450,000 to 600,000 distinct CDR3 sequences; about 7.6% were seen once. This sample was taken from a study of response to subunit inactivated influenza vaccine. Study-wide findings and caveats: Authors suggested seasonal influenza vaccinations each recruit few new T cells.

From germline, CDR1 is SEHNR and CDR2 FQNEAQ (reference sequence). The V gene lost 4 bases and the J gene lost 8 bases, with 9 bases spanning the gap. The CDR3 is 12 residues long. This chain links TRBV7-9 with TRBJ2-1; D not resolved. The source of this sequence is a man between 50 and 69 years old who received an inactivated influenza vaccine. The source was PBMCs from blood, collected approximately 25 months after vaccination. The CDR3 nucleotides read TGTGCCAGCAGCTCCTTTCGGGATGAGCAGTTCTTC. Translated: CASSSFRDEQFF. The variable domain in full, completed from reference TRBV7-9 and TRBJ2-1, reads DTGVSQNPRHKITKRGQNVTFRCDPISEHNRLYWYRQTLGQGPEFLTYFQNEAQLEKSRLLSDRFSAERPKGSFSTLEIQRTEQGDSAMYLCASSSFRDEQFFGPGTRLTVL.